The clone carrying this T cell receptor (beta chain) appeared once. What it binds is unknown. CDR1 and CDR2 (germline): MDHEN, SYDVKM. The CDR3 runs 15 residues. Trimming at V came to 8 bases and at J to 4 bases, leaving 8 bases not matched to a gene. Stated treatment: 10-day PBMC culture with coronavirus spike peptide pools or control peptides (ViraFEST assay). This specimen comes from a study of vaccination and CD4 T cells after COVID-19. Sequencing of cultured CD4+ T cell DNA used the Oncomine TCR Beta short-read assay. TCRdb re-derived calls from the PCR reads in MiXCR, one entry per CDR3 protein. The table has about 20,000 distinct CDR3 sequences, about 50% seen once.

The TCR comes from a human donor who had recovered from COVID-19. Input material: CD4+ T cells from blood, cultured in vitro. V is TRBV28 and J is TRBJ1-6; 7 nucleotides align to TRBD1. The DNA of the CDR3 is TGTGCCAGCGGCTCCAGGGGGGTTTATAATTCACCCCTCCACTTT. Encoded protein: CASGSRGVYNSPLHF.